This T cell receptor beta chain was sequenced in a study of blood T cells in healthy people across ages. In its sample, this clonotype was seen a few times. The V gene's germline CDR1 is GTSNPN and CDR2 SVGIG (reference sequence). The length of the CDR3 is 10 residues. The V end was cut by 5 bases, the J end by 6 bases, with 7 bases between. It was with a sample-barcoded 5' primer and a J-beta primer mix that a second PCR of roughly 6 to 12 cycles was run. TCRdb independently ran MiXCR on the 5' RACE reads; one entry per CDR3 protein. This table has 750,000 to 950,000 distinct CDR3 sequences, roughly 25% appearing once. These sequences were also reported in another study, on T cells of mothers and their children. In that study: Across the analysis, no persistent microchimeric T cell clones were detected.

The chain couples TRBV30 to TRBJ1-2; D unresolved. This TCR derives from a boy between 10 and 17 years old in good health. The sequenced sample was blood. The DNA of the CDR3 is TGTGCCTGGGGCCCTAATGGCTACACCTTC. Amino acids: CAWGPNGYTF.